The clone carrying this T cell receptor beta chain has a handful of counts. A multiplex PCR was run with 60 Vbeta primers and 13 Jbeta primers. Produced via immunoSEQ multiplex PCR; TCRdb's table is partial and in-frame only. The sample yields about 170,000 clones, approximately 73% seen once. The trim removed 1 base at V and 6 bases at J, leaving 10 bases unmatched. The length of the CDR3 is 17 residues. CDR1 and CDR2 (germline): LNHDA, SQIVND (reference sequence). The data are from a study of cytomegalovirus exposure and HLA in healthy donors. The sample comprised PBMCs. The TCR sequence derives from a woman under 30 in good health and CMV-seropositive. The chain joins TRBV19 to TRBJ2-1; TRBD2 matches 9 bases. The CDR3 coding sequence is TGTGCCAGTAGTATAGTTGGCGGGGGGGCAAGTTTCAATGAGCAGTTCTTC. Its protein is CASSIVGGGASFNEQFF.